The rows below give T cell receptor beta chains drawn from one sample of a study of a mutant IDH1 vaccine in newly diagnosed glioma. These TCRs are of unknown antigen specificity. Sequencing used immunoSEQ multiplex PCR; TCRdb keeps in-frame clones, though not all of them. The data show tens of thousands of clones, with about 79% seen just once and 24% held by the top ten. The specimen was PBMCs, collected from a glioma patient whose treatment included an IDH1 peptide vaccine. Receptors originate from a man aged 25-45 years with glioma. Both conserved end residues are part of each CDR3. A D gene is named only where the DNA matches it firmly. Only part of the rows carry a size: once, few, many, or a class if the clone is expanded.

D	J	size	V	CDR3	DNA
.	TRBJ1-1	.	TRBV6-6	CASSSGFGGSGTEAFF	TGTGCCAGCAGTTCGGGGTTTGGAGGGTCGGGCACTGAAGCTTTCTTT
.	TRBJ1-1	.	TRBV6-1	CASSVGLLNTEAFF	TGTGCCAGCAGTGTCGGTCTCTTGAACACTGAAGCTTTCTTT
TRBD1	TRBJ1-2	.	TRBV30	CAWSAEPLRQGNFGGYTF	TGTGCCTGGAGCGCTGAACCCTTAAGACAGGGGAATTTTGGCGGCTACACCTTC
.	TRBJ1-1	.	TRBV21-1	CASSKEGKGGGNTEAFF	TGTGCCAGCAGCAAGGAGGGTAAGGGTGGCGGGAACACTGAAGCTTTCTTT
.	TRBJ1-1	.	TRBV7-2	CASSSPRTGHTEAFF	TGTGCCAGCAGCTCTCCTAGGACTGGGCACACTGAAGCTTTCTTT
TRBD1	TRBJ1-2	.	TRBV5-1	CASSLETGAGYGYTF	TGCGCCAGCAGCTTGGAAACAGGGGCAGGGTATGGCTACACCTTC
TRBD1	TRBJ2-7	.	TRBV4-1	CASSHTGDATYEQYF	TGCGCCAGCAGTCACACAGGGGACGCAACCTACGAGCAGTACTTC
.	TRBJ1-5	.	TRBV6-5	CASKSQTGPSQPQHF	TGTGCCAGCAAGAGCCAAACAGGGCCGAGTCAGCCCCAGCATTTT
.	TRBJ2-7	.	TRBV7-8	CASSLRDVAYEQYF	TGTGCCAGCAGCTTAAGGGACGTTGCCTACGAGCAGTACTTC
.	TRBJ2-7	.	TRBV7-9	CASSLGAYEQYF	TGTGCCAGCAGCTTAGGAGCGTACGAGCAGTACTTC
TRBD2	TRBJ2-7	.	TRBV2	CASTGVAGTYEQYF	TGTGCCAGCACCGGGGTAGCGGGCACCTACGAGCAGTACTTC
.	TRBJ2-5	.	TRBV5-6	CASSGTQVQETQYF	TGTGCCAGCAGCGGCACACAGGTCCAAGAGACCCAGTACTTC
.	TRBJ1-1	once	TRBV5-4	CASHPRGSEAFF	TGTGCCAGCCACCCTAGGGGAAGTGAAGCTTTCTTT